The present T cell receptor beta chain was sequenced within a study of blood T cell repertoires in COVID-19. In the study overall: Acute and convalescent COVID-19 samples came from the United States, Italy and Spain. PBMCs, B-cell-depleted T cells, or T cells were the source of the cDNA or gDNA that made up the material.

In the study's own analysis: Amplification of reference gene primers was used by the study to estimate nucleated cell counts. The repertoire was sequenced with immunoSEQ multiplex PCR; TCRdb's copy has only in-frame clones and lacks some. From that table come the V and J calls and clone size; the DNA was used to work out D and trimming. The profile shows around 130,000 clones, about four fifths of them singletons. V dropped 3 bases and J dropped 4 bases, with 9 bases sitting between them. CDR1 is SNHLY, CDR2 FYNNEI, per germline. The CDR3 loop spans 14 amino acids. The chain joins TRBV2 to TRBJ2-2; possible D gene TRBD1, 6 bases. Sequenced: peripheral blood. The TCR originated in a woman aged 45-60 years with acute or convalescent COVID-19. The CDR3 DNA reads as TGTGCCAGCAGTGATCAGGGGCCCACCGGGGAGCTGTTTTTT. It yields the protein CASSDQGPTGELFF.